The clone carrying this T cell receptor (beta chain) was found many times. Its antigen is not known. This specimen belongs to a study of shared clonotypes between healthy human individuals. Study at large: A donor's plate count was three for CD4 naive and three for CD4 memory; CD8 naive had two and CD8 memory one.

Broader study findings: Donor scarcity curtailed the genetic and exposure-history diversity represented herein. Incompleteness in sorted-subset sequencing, despite large depth, was shown by rarefaction.

Deep was the level used in running the assay. Assay used: immunoSEQ multiplex PCR; TCRdb lists only in-frame clones, some missing. Counted here are approximately 980,000 clones, around three quarters occurring once; the ten biggest clones make up around 1.5%. The CDR3 extends over 14 amino acids. The germline V gene has CDR1 MNHEY and CDR2 SVGAGI. Trimming removed 2 bases from V and 4 bases from J, with 12 bases in between. This sequence joins TRBV6-5 and TRBJ2-7; TRBD2 is a possible D gene (6 bases). The sequence derives from a man aged 18 to 30 in good health. The sequenced material came from memory CD4+ T cells sorted from blood. The sample's subset: CD45RA-negative fraction. Here the CDR3 reads CASSYRGLGYEQYF. In DNA, the CDR3 is TGTGCCAGCAGTTACAGGGGACTTGGGTACGAGCAGTACTTC.